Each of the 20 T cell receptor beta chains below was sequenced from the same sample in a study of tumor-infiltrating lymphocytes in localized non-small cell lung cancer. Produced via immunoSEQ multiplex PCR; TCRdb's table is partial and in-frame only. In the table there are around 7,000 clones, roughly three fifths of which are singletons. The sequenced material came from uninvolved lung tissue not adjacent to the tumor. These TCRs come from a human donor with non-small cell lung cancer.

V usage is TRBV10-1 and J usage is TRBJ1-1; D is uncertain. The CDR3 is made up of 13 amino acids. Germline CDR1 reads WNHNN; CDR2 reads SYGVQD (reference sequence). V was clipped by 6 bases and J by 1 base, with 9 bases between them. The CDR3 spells CASRLAKNTEAFF. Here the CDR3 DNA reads TGCGCCAGCAGGCTCGCAAAGAACACTGAAGCTTTCTTT.

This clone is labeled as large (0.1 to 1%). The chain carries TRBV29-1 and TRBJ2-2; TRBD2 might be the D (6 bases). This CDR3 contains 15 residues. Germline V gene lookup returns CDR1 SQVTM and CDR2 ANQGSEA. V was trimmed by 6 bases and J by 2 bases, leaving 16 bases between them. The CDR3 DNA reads TGCAGCGTGAAGGACCCGGGACTTAACACCGGGGAGCTGTTTTTT. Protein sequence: CSVKDPGLNTGELFF.

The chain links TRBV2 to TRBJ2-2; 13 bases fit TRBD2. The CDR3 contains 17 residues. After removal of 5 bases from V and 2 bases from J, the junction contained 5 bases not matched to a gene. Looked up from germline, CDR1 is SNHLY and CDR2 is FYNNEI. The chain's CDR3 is CASSPTSGGTNTGELFF. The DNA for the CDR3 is TGTGCCAGCAGTCCGACTAGCGGGGGGACAAACACCGGGGAGCTGTTTTTT.

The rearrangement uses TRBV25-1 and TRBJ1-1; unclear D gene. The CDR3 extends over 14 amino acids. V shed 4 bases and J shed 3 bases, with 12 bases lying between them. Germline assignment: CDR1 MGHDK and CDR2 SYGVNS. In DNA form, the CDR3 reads TGTGCCAGCAGTGTCTCGGCCGGGGACACTGAAGCTTTCTTT. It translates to CASSVSAGDTEAFF.

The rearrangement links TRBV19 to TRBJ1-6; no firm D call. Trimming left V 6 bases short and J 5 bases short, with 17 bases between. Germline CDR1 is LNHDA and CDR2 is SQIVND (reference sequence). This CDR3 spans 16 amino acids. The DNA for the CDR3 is TGTGCCAGTAGGCCCGAAGGGCGCAGGAATAATTCACCCCTCCACTTT. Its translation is CASRPEGRRNNSPLHF. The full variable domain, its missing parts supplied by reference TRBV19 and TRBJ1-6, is DGGITQSPKYLFRKEGQNVTLSCEQNLNHDAMYWYRQDPGQGLRLIYYSQIVNDFQKGDIAEGYSVSREKKESFPLTVTSAQKNPTAFYLCASRPEGRRNNSPLHFGNGTRLTVT.

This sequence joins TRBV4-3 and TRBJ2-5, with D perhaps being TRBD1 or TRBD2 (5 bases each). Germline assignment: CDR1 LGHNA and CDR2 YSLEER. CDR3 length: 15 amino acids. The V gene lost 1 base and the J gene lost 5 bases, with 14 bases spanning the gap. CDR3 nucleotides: TGCGCCAGCAGCCAAGGGTACGGGGCGCAGGAGACCCAGTACTTC. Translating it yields CASSQGYGAQETQYF.

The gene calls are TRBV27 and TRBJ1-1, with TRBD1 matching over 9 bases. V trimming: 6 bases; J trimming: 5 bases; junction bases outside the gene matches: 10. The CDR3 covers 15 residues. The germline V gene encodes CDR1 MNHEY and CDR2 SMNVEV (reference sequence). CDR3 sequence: CASRGGQGRRTEAFF. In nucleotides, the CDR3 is TGTGCCAGCAGGGGGGGACAGGGAAGAAGAACTGAAGCTTTCTTT.

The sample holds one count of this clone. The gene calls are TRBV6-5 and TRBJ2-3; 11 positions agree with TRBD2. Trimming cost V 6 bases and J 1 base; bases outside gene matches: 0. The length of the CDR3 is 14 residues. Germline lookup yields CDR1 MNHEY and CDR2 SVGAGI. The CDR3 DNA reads TGTGCCAGCAGGGGACTAGCGGGCACAGATACGCAGTATTTT. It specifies CASRGLAGTDTQYF.

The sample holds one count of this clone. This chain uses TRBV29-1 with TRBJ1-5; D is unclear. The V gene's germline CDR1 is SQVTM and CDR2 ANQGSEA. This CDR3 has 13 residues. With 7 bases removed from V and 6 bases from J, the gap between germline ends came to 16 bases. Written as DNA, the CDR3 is TGCAGCGCTACGGAAGGGCGTTCTCAGCCCCAGCATTTT. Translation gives CSATEGRSQPQHF.

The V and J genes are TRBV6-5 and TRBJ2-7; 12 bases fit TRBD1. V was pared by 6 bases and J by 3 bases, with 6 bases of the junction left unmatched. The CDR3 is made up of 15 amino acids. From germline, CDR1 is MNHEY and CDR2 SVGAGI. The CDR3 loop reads CASRPGTGGRYEQYF. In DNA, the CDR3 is TGTGCCAGCAGACCCGGGACAGGGGGCCGCTACGAGCAGTACTTC.

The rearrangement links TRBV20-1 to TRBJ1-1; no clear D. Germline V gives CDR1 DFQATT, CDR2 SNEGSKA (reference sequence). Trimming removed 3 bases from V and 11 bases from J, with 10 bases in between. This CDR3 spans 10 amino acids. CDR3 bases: TGCAGTGCTAGCGGGTTGGGGGCTTTCTTT. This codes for CSASGLGAFF.

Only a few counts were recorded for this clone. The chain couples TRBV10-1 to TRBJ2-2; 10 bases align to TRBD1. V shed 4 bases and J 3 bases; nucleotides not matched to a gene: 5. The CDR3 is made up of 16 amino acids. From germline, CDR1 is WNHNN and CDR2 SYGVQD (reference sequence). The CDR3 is CASSARQGAYTGELFF. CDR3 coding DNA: TGCGCCAGCAGTGCCCGACAGGGGGCTTACACCGGGGAGCTGTTTTTT.

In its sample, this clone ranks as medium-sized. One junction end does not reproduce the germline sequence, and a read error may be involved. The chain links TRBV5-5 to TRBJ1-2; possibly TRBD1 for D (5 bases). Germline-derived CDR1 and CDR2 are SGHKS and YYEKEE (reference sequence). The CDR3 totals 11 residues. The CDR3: CASSRVGDFAF. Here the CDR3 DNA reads TGTGCCAGCAGCCGGGTAGGGGACTTCGCCTTC.

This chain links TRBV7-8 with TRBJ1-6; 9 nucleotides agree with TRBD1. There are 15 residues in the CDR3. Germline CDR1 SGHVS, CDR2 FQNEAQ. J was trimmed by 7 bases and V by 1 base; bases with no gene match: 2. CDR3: CASSLDGQGNSPLHF. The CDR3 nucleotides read TGTGCCAGCAGCTTAGACGGACAGGGGAATTCACCCCTCCACTTT.

The CDR3, as DNA: TGTGCCAGCAGCGTAGAAGGGTATAGCGAAAAACTGTTTTTT. Protein: CASSVEGYSEKLFF. This chain connects TRBV9 to TRBJ1-4; D is uncertain. Germline V lookup: CDR1 SGDLS, CDR2 YYNGEE. This CDR3 region has 14 residues. The ends were cut back, 0 bases at V and 8 bases at J, with 11 bases in the middle.

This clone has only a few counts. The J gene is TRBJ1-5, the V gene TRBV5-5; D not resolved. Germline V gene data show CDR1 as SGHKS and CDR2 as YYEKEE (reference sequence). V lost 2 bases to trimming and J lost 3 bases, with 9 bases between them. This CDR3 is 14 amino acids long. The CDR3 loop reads CASSFGGDNQPQHF. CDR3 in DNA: TGTGCCAGCAGCTTCGGCGGAGACAATCAGCCCCAGCATTTT.

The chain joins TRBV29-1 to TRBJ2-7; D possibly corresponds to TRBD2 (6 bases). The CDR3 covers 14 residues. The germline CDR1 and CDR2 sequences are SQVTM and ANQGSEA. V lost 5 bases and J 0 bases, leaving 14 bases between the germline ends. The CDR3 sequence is CSVNYRDSSYEQYF. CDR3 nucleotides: TGCAGCGTTAATTACCGGGACTCCTCCTACGAGCAGTACTTC.

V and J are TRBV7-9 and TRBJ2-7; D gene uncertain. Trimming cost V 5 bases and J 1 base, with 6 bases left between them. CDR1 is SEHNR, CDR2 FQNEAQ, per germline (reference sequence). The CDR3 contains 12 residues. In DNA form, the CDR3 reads TGTGCCAGCAGCCCGGTTTCCTACGAGCAGTACTTC. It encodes CASSPVSYEQYF.

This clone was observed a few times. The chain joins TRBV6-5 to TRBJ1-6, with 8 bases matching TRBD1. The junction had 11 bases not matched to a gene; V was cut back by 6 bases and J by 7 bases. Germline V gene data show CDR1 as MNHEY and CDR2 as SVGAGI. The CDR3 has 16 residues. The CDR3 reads CASRYRDRSENSPLHF. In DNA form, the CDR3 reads TGTGCCAGCAGGTACAGGGACAGGTCGGAAAATTCACCCCTCCACTTT.

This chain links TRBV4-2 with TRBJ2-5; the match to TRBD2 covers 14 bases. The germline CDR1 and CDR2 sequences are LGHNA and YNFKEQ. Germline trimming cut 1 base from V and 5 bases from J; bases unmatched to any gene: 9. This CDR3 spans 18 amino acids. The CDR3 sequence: CASSQGGLAGVGPETQYF. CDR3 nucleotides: TGTGCCAGCAGCCAAGGGGGACTAGCGGGGGTAGGGCCGGAGACCCAGTACTTC.